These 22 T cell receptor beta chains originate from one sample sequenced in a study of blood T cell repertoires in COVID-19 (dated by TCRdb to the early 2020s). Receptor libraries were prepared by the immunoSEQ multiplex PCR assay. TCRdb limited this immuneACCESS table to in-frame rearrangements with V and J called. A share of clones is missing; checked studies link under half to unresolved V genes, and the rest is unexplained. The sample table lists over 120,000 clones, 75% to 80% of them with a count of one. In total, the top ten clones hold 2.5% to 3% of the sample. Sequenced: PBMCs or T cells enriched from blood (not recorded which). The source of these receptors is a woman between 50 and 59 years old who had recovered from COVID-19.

CDR3 sequence (DNA): TGTGCCAGCAGTTTGTACCTCCGGGACAATCAGCCCCAGCATTTT. Amino acid sequence: CASSLYLRDNQPQHF. The chain is built from TRBV27 and TRBJ1-5; D gene uncertain. The CDR3 runs 15 residues. V shed 3 bases and J shed 3 bases, with 12 bases lying between them. Germline loops: CDR1 MNHEY, CDR2 SMNVEV (reference sequence).

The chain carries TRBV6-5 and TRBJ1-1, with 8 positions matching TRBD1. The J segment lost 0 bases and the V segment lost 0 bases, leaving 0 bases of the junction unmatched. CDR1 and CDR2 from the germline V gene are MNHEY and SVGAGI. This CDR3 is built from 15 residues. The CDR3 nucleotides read TGTGCCAGCAGTTACTCGACAGGGGTGAACACTGAAGCTTTCTTT. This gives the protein CASSYSTGVNTEAFF.

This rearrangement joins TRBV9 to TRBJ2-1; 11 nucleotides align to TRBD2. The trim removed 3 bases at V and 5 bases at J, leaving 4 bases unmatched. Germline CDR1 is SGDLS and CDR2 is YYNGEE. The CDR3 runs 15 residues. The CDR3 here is CASSAPTSGDNEQFF. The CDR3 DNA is TGTGCCAGCAGCGCCCCGACTAGCGGGGACAATGAGCAGTTCTTC.

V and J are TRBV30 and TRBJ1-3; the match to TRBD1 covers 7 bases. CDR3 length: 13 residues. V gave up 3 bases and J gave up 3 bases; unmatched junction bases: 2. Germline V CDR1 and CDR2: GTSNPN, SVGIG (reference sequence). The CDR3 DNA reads TGTGCCTGGAGGACAGGGTTTGGAAACACCATATATTTT. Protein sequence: CAWRTGFGNTIYF.

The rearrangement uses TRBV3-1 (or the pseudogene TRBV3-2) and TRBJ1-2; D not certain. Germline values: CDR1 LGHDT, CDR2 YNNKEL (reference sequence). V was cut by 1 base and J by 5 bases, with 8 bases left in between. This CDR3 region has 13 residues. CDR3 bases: TGTGCCAGCAGCCAAGGAGTTTTATATGGCTACACCTTC. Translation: CASSQGVLYGYTF.

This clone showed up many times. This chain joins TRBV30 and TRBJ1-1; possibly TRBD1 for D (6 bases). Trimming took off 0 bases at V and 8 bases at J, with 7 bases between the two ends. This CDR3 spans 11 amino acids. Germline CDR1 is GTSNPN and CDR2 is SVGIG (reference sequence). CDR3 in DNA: TGTGCCTGGAGTGTAAGGGGGGAAGCTTTCTTT. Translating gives CAWSVRGEAFF.

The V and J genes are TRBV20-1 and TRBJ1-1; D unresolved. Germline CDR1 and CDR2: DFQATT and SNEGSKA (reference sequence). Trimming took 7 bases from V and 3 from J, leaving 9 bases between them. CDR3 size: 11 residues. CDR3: CSGAFDTEAFF. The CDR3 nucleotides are TGCAGTGGAGCTTTCGACACTGAAGCTTTCTTT.

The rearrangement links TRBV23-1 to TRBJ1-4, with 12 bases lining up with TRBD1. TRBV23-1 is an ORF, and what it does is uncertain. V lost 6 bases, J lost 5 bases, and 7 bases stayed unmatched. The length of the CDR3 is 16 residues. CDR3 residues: CASSRGQGARNEKLFF. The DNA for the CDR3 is TGCGCCAGCAGCCGGGGACAGGGGGCACGGAATGAAAAACTGTTTTTT.

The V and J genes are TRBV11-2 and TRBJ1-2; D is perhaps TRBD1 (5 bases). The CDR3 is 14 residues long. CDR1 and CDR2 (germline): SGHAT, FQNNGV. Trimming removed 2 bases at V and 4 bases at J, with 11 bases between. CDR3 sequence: CASSLSTGAYGYTF. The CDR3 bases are TGTGCCAGCAGCTTATCTACAGGAGCCTATGGCTACACCTTC.

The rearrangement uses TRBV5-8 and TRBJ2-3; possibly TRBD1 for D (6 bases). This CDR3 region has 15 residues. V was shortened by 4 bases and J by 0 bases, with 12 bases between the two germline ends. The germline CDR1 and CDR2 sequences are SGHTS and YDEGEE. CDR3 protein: CASSPVGGSTDTQYF. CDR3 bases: TGTGCCAGCAGCCCAGTAGGGGGTAGCACAGATACGCAGTATTTT.

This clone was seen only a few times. The CDR3 loop reads CASRPPGGGPYEQYF. DNA of the CDR3: TGTGCCAGCAGACCCCCCGGGGGAGGGCCCTACGAGCAGTACTTC. This chain links TRBV13 with TRBJ2-7; TRBD2 aligns across 7 bases. In germline, CDR1 is PRHDT, CDR2 FYEKMQ (reference sequence). Unmatched junction bases numbered 10, after V lost 6 bases and J lost 2 bases. The CDR3 totals 15 residues.

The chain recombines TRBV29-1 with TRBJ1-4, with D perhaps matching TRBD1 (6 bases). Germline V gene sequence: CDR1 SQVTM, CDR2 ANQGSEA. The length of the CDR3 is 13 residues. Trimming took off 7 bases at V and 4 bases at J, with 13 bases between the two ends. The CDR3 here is CSGAWGLNEKLFF. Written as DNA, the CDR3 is TGCAGCGGGGCTTGGGGGCTTAATGAAAAACTGTTTTTT.

CDR3 nucleotide sequence: TGCGCCAGCAGCCAAATCGGACTAGCGGGGGGCACCGGGGAGCTGTTTTTT. Protein: CASSQIGLAGGTGELFF. The chain is built from TRBV4-1 and TRBJ2-2; 14 bases agree with TRBD2. V lost 2 bases and J lost 4; bases outside the gene matches: 3. The CDR3 spans 17 residues. Germline CDR1 and CDR2: MGHRA and YSYEKL.

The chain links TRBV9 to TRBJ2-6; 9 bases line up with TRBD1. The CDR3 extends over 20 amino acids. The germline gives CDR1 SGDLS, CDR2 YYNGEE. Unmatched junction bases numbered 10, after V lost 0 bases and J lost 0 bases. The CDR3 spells CASSVDRGQGGSSGANVLTF. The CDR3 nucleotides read TGTGCCAGCAGCGTAGATCGGGGACAGGGTGGCAGCTCTGGGGCCAACGTCCTGACTTTC.

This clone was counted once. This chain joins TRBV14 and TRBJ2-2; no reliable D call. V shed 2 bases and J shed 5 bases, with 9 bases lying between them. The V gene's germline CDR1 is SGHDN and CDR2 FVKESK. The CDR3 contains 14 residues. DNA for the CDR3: TGTGCCAGCAGCCAAAACCGAGATACCGGGGAGCTGTTTTTT. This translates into CASSQNRDTGELFF. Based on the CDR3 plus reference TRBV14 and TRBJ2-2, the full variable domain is EAGVTQFPSHSVIEKGQTVTLRCDPISGHDNLYWYRRVMGKEIKFLLHFVKESKQDESGMPNNRFLAERTGGTYSTLKVQPAELEDSGVYFCASSQNRDTGELFFGEGSRLTVL.

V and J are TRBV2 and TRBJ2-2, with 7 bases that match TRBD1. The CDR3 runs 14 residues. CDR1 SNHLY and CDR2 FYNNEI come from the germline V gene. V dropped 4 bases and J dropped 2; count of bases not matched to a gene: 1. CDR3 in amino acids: CASSGQGNTGELFF. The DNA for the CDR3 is TGTGCCAGCAGTGGACAGGGTAACACCGGGGAGCTGTTTTTT.

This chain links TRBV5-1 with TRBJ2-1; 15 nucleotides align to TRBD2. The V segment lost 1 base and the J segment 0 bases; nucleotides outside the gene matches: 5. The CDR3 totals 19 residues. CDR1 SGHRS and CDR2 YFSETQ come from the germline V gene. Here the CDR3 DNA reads TGCGCCAGCAGCTTGCTTGGGACTAGCGGGGGGTTCTCCTACAATGAGCAGTTCTTC. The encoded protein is CASSLLGTSGGFSYNEQFF.

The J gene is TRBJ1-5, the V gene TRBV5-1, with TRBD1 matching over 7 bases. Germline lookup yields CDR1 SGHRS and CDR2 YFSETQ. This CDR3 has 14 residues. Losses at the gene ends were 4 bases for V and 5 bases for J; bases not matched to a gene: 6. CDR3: CASSRGDSHQPQHF. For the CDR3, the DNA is TGCGCCAGCAGCAGAGGGGACAGCCATCAGCCCCAGCATTTT.

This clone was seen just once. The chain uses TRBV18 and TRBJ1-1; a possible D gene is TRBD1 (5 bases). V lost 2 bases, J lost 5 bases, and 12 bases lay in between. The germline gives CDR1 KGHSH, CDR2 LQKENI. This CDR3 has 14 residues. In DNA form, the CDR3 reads TGTGCCAGCTCACCATTGCGGGGGAGGACTGAAGCTTTCTTT. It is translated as CASSPLRGRTEAFF.

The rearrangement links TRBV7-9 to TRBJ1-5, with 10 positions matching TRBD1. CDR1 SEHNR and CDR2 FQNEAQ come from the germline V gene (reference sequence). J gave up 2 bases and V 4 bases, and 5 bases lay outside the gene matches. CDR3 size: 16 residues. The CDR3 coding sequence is TGTGCCAGCAGCTCTACGACAGGGGGCGGCAATCAGCCCCAGCATTTT. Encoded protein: CASSSTTGGGNQPQHF.

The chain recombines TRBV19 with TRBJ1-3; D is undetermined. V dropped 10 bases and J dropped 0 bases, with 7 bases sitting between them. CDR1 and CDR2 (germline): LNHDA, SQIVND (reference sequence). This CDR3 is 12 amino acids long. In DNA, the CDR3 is TGTGCCACGAGCGCCTCTGGAAACACCATATATTTT. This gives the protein CATSASGNTIYF.

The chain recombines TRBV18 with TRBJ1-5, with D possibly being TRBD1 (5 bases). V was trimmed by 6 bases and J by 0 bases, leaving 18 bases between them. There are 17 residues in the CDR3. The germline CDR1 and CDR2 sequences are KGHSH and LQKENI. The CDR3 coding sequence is TGTGCCAGCTCGTCCGGGACGGGGGTTAATAGCAATCAGCCCCAGCATTTT. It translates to CASSSGTGVNSNQPQHF.